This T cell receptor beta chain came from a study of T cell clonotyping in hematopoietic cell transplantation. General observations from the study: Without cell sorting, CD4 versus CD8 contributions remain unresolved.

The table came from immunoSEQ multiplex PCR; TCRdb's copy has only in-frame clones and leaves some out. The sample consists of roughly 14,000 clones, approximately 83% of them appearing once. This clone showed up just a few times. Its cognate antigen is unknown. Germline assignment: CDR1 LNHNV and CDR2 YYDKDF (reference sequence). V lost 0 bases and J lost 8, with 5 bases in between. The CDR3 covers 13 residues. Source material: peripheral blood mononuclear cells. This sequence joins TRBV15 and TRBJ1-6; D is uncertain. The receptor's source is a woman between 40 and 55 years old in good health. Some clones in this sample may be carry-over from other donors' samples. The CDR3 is CATSRDQDSPLHF. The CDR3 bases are TGTGCCACCAGCAGAGATCAGGATTCACCCCTCCACTTT.